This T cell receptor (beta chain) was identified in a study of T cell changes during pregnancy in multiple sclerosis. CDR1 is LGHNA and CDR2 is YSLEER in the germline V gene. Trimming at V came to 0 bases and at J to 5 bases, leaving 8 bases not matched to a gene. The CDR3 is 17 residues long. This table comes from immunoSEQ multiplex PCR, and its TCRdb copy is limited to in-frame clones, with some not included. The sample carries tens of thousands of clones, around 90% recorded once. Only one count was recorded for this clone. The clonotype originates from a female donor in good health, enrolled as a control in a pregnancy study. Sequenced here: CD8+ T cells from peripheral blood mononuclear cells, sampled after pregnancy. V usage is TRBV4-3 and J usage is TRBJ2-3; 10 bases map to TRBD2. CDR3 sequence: CASSQDRAGGIVDTQYF. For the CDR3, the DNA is TGCGCCAGCAGCCAAGATCGAGCGGGGGGGATTGTAGATACGCAGTATTTT.